The present TCR beta chain was sequenced within a study of identical twins. Study observations and caveats: In zero-insertion analyses, partial confounding could arise from invariant MAIT and iNKT cells. Twins shared beta out-of-frame sequences in excess, but this excess was weaker.

TCRdb fed the 5' RACE reads into MiXCR, producing one record per CDR3 protein. The data contain hundreds of thousands of distinct CDR3 sequences, around 12% of them seen just once; the ten biggest clones take up about 1.5%. The CDR3 contains 15 residues. CDR1 and CDR2 from the germline V gene are MDHEN and SYDVKM. V was clipped by 6 bases and J by 6 bases; unmatched bases: 11. The table lists this clonotype with a few counts. Its antigen remains unidentified. These same records also appear under a second study, on yellow fever vaccine responses in identical twins.

V and J are TRBV28 and TRBJ1-5, with 7 bases matching TRBD1. The clonotype originates from a woman between 18 and 30 years old in good health. Material for sequencing was PBMCs. This chain's CDR3 is CASSYQDRAFQPQHF. The CDR3 DNA follows: TGTGCCAGCAGCTATCAAGACAGGGCTTTTCAGCCCCAGCATTTT.